Shown below are 25 T cell receptor beta chains from a single sample sequenced in a study of cytomegalovirus exposure and HLA in healthy donors. The PCR used 60 Vbeta and 13 Jbeta primers. Here immunoSEQ multiplex PCR was the method, and the copy in TCRdb shows in-frame clones only, minus some. Of about 160,000 clones listed, 80% are singletons. Sequencing was done on a sample of PBMCs. The receptors derive from a young man in good health and CMV-seropositive.

The chain recombines TRBV12-5 with TRBJ2-2; 8 nucleotides agree with TRBD2. Germline V gene data show CDR1 as LGHNT and CDR2 as FRNRAP. The CDR3 runs to 16 residues. The junction had 3 bases not matched to a gene; V was cut back by 3 bases and J by 0 bases. The CDR3 here is CASGFISGTNTGELFF. The CDR3 DNA is TGTGCTAGTGGTTTTATTAGCGGGACGAACACCGGGGAGCTGTTTTTT.

The chain joins TRBV5-1 to TRBJ2-1, with 10 bases matching TRBD2. J was trimmed by 6 bases and V by 4 bases; bases with no gene match: 7. The CDR3 has 15 amino acids. CDR1 SGHRS and CDR2 YFSETQ come from the germline V gene. CDR3 loop: CASSPSGGAFNEQFF. CDR3 sequence (DNA): TGCGCCAGCAGCCCCAGCGGGGGGGCTTTCAATGAGCAGTTCTTC.

This chain uses TRBV19 with TRBJ2-3, with D perhaps TRBD2 (5 bases). This CDR3 contains 14 residues. The germline V gene has CDR1 LNHDA and CDR2 SQIVND (reference sequence). Trimming left V 1 base short and J 0 bases short, with 5 bases between. In DNA, the CDR3 is TGTGCCAGTAGTATAGGCGGGAGCACAGATACGCAGTATTTT. Amino acid sequence: CASSIGGSTDTQYF.

This clone was seen a few times. The J gene is TRBJ1-1, the V gene TRBV19; D possibly corresponds to TRBD1 (6 bases). The germline gives CDR1 LNHDA, CDR2 SQIVND (reference sequence). V was clipped by 5 bases and J by 8 bases, with 12 bases between them. The CDR3 is 12 residues long. CDR3 sequence reads: CASSPGVREAFF. The CDR3 bases are TGTGCCAGTAGTCCAGGGGTTCGGGAAGCTTTCTTT.

In this sample, this clone turned up a few times. The chain employs TRBV19 and TRBJ1-2, with D maybe TRBD1 (5 bases). V lost 6 bases and J lost 8, with 22 bases in between. Germline V CDR1 and CDR2: LNHDA, SQIVND (reference sequence). The CDR3 sequence is 15 residues long. The CDR3 reads CASSSSPGEAIGYTF. The CDR3 DNA is TGTGCCAGTAGCTCATCTCCGGGGGAAGCAATCGGCTACACCTTC. The complete variable domain, with remaining parts taken from reference TRBV19 and TRBJ1-2, reads DGGITQSPKYLFRKEGQNVTLSCEQNLNHDAMYWYRQDPGQGLRLIYYSQIVNDFQKGDIAEGYSVSREKKESFPLTVTSAQKNPTAFYLCASSSSPGEAIGYTFGSGTRLTVV.

This chain uses TRBV19 with TRBJ1-5; 9 bases match TRBD1. The germline CDR1 and CDR2 sequences are LNHDA and SQIVND (reference sequence). The ends lost 6 bases at V and 4 bases at J; junction bases unmatched: 7. This CDR3 comprises 15 residues. The CDR3 spells CASRTPQGANQPQHF. CDR3 DNA sequence: TGTGCCAGTAGGACTCCACAGGGGGCTAATCAGCCCCAGCATTTT.

The genes are TRBV5-1 and TRBJ2-5, with 10 bases aligning to TRBD1. V was clipped by 4 bases and J by 5 bases; unmatched bases: 8. Germline-derived CDR1 and CDR2 are SGHRS and YFSETQ. The CDR3 spans 15 residues. The CDR3 nucleotides read TGCGCCAGCAGCCCCCCGGGACAGGGGACCGAGACCCAGTACTTC. Protein product: CASSPPGQGTETQYF.

The rearrangement uses TRBV15 and TRBJ1-4, with unresolved D. Germline V CDR1 and CDR2: LNHNV, YYDKDF (reference sequence). V shed 0 bases and J shed 4 bases, with 12 bases lying between them. CDR3 length equals 16 residues. CDR3 region: CATSRDFAQLNEKLFF. CDR3 in DNA: TGTGCCACCAGCAGAGATTTTGCACAGCTTAATGAAAAACTGTTTTTT.

J is TRBJ2-7 and V is TRBV10-3; TRBD2 aligns across 7 bases. Trimming removed 0 bases from V and 2 bases from J; junction bases left unmatched: 7. The CDR3 loop spans 16 amino acids. Per the germline V gene, CDR1 is ENHRY and CDR2 is SYGVKD. The CDR3 DNA sequence: TGTGCCATCAGTGAGTCCTCAGCGGGACTCCCCTACGAGCAGTACTTC. Translating it yields CAISESSAGLPYEQYF.

Regarding this clone: At one end the junction does not follow the germline gene, possibly because of a read error. The rearrangement uses TRBV4-1 and TRBJ2-3, with 8 bases lining up with TRBD2. CDR1 is MGHRA, CDR2 YSYEKL, per germline. This CDR3 has 14 residues. The CDR3 region has the DNA TGCGCCAGCACCGGGGGGGAGTCGACAGCTACGCAGTATTTT. The encoded protein is CASTGGESTATQYF.

The chain links TRBV6-6 to TRBJ2-3; 9 nucleotides line up with TRBD2. Germline V gene sequence: CDR1 MNHNY, CDR2 SVGAGI (reference sequence). This CDR3 spans 15 amino acids. The trim removed 6 bases at V and 0 bases at J, leaving 4 bases unmatched. CDR3 residues: CASRATSGSTDTQYF. CDR3 sequence (DNA): TGTGCCAGCAGAGCTACTAGCGGGAGCACAGATACGCAGTATTTT.

The chain carries TRBV5-4 and TRBJ2-1; 13 nucleotides align to TRBD2. The ends lost 3 bases at V and 8 bases at J; junction bases unmatched: 8. CDR1 and CDR2 from the germline V gene are SGHNT and YYREEE (reference sequence). The CDR3 totals 16 residues. CDR3 residues: CASSSKTSGGRDEQFF. CDR3 coding DNA: TGTGCCAGCAGCTCGAAGACTAGCGGGGGGAGGGATGAGCAGTTCTTC.

The V call is TRBV5-1, the J call TRBJ2-6, with 8 nucleotides matching TRBD1. The CDR3 covers 16 residues. Germline assignment: CDR1 SGHRS and CDR2 YFSETQ. With V trimmed by 3 bases and J by 2 bases, 4 bases remained unmatched. Here the CDR3 DNA reads TGCGCCAGCAGCTCCCACAGGGGGACTGGGGCCAACGTCCTGACTTTC. Its translation is CASSSHRGTGANVLTF.

This sequence joins TRBV9 and TRBJ2-7; D perhaps matches TRBD2 (6 bases). The CDR3 sequence is 14 residues long. CDR1 is SGDLS and CDR2 is YYNGEE in the germline V gene. V shed 4 bases and J shed 2 bases, with 13 bases lying between them. The CDR3 region has the DNA TGTGCCAGCAGCTCCCGGGCGGGAACCTACGAGCAGTACTTC. Encoded protein: CASSSRAGTYEQYF.

The CDR3 nucleotides read TGTGCCACCAGCAGAGTGGGGGCGGCCGTGAACACTGAAGCTTTCTTT. Its translation is CATSRVGAAVNTEAFF. The chain carries TRBV15 and TRBJ1-1; D is perhaps TRBD1 (6 bases). V lost 1 base, J lost 0 bases, and 12 bases lay in between. Germline loops: CDR1 LNHNV, CDR2 YYDKDF (reference sequence). The CDR3 length is 16 residues.

The J gene is TRBJ2-3, the V gene TRBV7-9; D not certain. CDR3 length: 19 amino acids. The germline V gene has CDR1 SEHNR and CDR2 FQNEAQ (reference sequence). The V end was cut by 8 bases, the J end by 0 bases, with 27 bases between. This chain's CDR3 is CASGSFGIRLRPSTDTQYF. Here the CDR3 DNA reads TGTGCCAGCGGGTCGTTCGGAATCCGACTGAGACCTAGCACAGATACGCAGTATTTT.

The genes are TRBV5-1 and TRBJ1-2; perhaps TRBD1 as D (5 bases). This CDR3 is built from 15 residues. In germline, CDR1 is SGHRS, CDR2 YFSETQ. The V gene lost 0 bases and the J gene lost 2 bases, with 11 bases spanning the gap. CDR3 amino acids: CASSLESDRNYGYTF. In nucleotides, the CDR3 is TGCGCCAGCAGCTTGGAAAGCGACAGAAACTATGGCTACACCTTC.

This clone was observed a few times. The rearrangement joins TRBV6-1 to TRBJ1-3; a possible D gene is TRBD1 (5 bases). The CDR3 length is 15 residues. Trimming took 0 bases from V and 6 from J, leaving 12 bases between them. Looked up from germline, CDR1 is MNHNS and CDR2 is SASEGT. The CDR3 coding sequence is TGTGCCAGCAGTGAAGCAGAAACAGGCTCAAACACCATATATTTT. Amino acid sequence: CASSEAETGSNTIYF.

In nucleotides, the CDR3 is TGTGCCAGCAGCTTGGGACAGGGGAACAATCAGCCCCAGCATTTT. As protein: CASSLGQGNNQPQHF. The V gene is TRBV5-6, the J gene TRBJ1-5, with 8 positions matching TRBD1. V was pared by 0 bases and J by 3 bases, with 2 bases of the junction left unmatched. The CDR3 sequence is 15 residues long. Germline loops: CDR1 SGHDT, CDR2 YYEEEE.

The CDR3 loop reads CASSIARGNLGRNQPQHF. CDR3 in DNA: TGTGCCAGTAGTATAGCCCGTGGGAACCTGGGGCGCAATCAGCCCCAGCATTTT. The chain links TRBV19 to TRBJ1-5; D is possibly TRBD1 (5 bases). The ends were cut back, 1 base at V and 2 bases at J, with 18 bases in the middle. The CDR3 loop spans 18 amino acids. In germline, CDR1 is LNHDA, CDR2 SQIVND (reference sequence).

The table lists this clone with a count of one. The chain links TRBV27 to TRBJ1-3, with D hard to call. This CDR3 has 11 amino acids. V lost 4 bases and J 8 bases, leaving 6 bases between the germline ends. Germline-derived CDR1 and CDR2 are MNHEY and SMNVEV (reference sequence). CDR3 in amino acids: CASSSRYTIYF. CDR3 coding DNA: TGTGCCAGCAGTTCTCGGTACACCATATATTTT.

The chain links TRBV9 to TRBJ2-7; D ambiguous. The germline V and J ends were trimmed by 3 bases and 7 bases, with 17 bases remaining between them. This CDR3 has 14 amino acids. Germline lookup yields CDR1 SGDLS and CDR2 YYNGEE. CDR3 DNA sequence: TGTGCCAGCAGCGCCGCCCCTACGTCAAGAGAGCAGTACTTC. It translates to CASSAAPTSREQYF.

The J gene is TRBJ2-5, the V gene TRBV6-7; D gene uncertain. TRBV6-7 is an ORF; its function is uncertain. Trimming cost V 4 bases and J 1 base, with 13 bases left between them. The CDR3 is 15 amino acids. The CDR3 spells CASSFLKTGQETQYF. DNA for the CDR3: TGTGCCAGCAGTTTCCTTAAGACGGGCCAAGAGACCCAGTACTTC.

The chain joins TRBV6-5 to TRBJ1-2, with TRBD1 identical over 8 bases. In germline, CDR1 is MNHEY, CDR2 SVGAGI. This CDR3 region has 14 residues. Trimming cost V 7 bases and J 5 bases; bases outside gene matches: 9. The CDR3 sequence is CASKPGTGIYGYTF. CDR3 in DNA: TGTGCCAGCAAGCCGGGGACAGGCATATATGGCTACACCTTC.

In this sample, this clone turned up a few times. The J gene is TRBJ1-2, the V gene TRBV25-1; maybe TRBD1 (6 bases). The V and J ends lost 3 bases and 8 bases respectively, with 16 bases between them. CDR1 is MGHDK and CDR2 is SYGVNS in the germline V gene. The CDR3 sequence is 14 residues long. CDR3: CASSDASGVGGYTF. The DNA for the CDR3 is TGTGCCAGCAGTGATGCCTCAGGGGTCGGGGGCTACACCTTC.